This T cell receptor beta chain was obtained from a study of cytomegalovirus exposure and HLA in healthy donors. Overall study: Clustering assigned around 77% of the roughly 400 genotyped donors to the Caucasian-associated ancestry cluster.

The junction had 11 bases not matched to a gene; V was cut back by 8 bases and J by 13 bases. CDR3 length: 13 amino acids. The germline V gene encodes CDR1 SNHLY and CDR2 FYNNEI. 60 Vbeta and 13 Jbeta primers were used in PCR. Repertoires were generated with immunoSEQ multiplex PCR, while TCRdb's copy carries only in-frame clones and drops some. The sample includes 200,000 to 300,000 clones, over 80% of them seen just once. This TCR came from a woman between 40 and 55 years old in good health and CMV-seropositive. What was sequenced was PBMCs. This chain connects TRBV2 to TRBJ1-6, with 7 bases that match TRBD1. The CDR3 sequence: CASGTVIIHPLHF. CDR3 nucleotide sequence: TGTGCCAGCGGGACAGTTATAATTCACCCCCTCCACTTT.